This T cell receptor (beta chain) is drawn from a study of T cells expressing NK-cell markers. The CDR3 loop spans 15 amino acids. Germline V gene sequence: CDR1 MGHRA, CDR2 YSYEKL. TCRdb processed the 5' RACE reads again and assigns one entry to each CDR3 protein, with no DNA. The listing contains about 440,000 distinct CDR3 sequences. V usage is TRBV4-1 and J usage is TRBJ1-2; no DNA is available, so the TRBD1 call from TCRdb remains unchecked. Sequenced material: blood T cells: a sorted CD56 or NKG2C T cell subset, CD4+ or CD8+ T cells, or bulk PBMC T cells (not recorded which). The source is a woman between 18 and 70 years old in good health. This chain's CDR3 is CASSQDRSRNYGYTF.